This T cell receptor beta chain stems from a study of CD8 T cells in Susac syndrome. Germline assignment: CDR1 MNHEY and CDR2 SVGEGT. Trimming took off 2 bases at V and 8 bases at J, with 10 bases between the two ends. This CDR3 has 13 amino acids. Random hexamers served to reverse transcribe about 0.5 to 1 ug RNA. An immunoSEQ multiplex PCR generated amplified TCR beta CDR3 products spanning 54 Vbeta and 13 Jbeta. MiXCR was run by TCRdb on the immunoSEQ multiplex PCR reads, yielding one entry per CDR3 protein. The profile shows over 100,000 distinct CDR3 sequences, over 95% of them singletons. The receptor was isolated from a human donor with Susac syndrome. The chain carries TRBV6-2 or TRBV6-3 and TRBJ2-4; D is possibly TRBD1 (5 bases). The sequenced material came from CD4+ T cells from PBMCs. The DNA for the CDR3 is TGTGCCAGCAGTTACAAGGGGTACTACATTCAGTACTTC. Translating it yields CASSYKGYYIQYF.